The 5 T cell receptor beta chains given below trace back to one sample, sequenced in a study of T cell responses to AZD1222 COVID-19 vaccine. The protocol was immunoSEQ multiplex PCR, while the TCRdb copy is restricted to in-frame clones and leaves out a portion. The data hold about 130,000 clones, with around 90% observed a single time. Material: peripheral blood, obtained on day 0 of AZD1222 vaccination. Source of these receptors: an adult in good health.

The chain carries TRBV14 and TRBJ1-2; a possible D gene is TRBD1 (5 bases). This CDR3 region has 16 residues. The germline V gene has CDR1 SGHDN and CDR2 FVKESK. Trimming took 4 bases from V and 6 from J, leaving 21 bases between them. The chain's CDR3 is CASSPIGDRGLNGYTF. The CDR3 DNA reads as TGTGCCAGCAGCCCCATTGGGGACCGGGGATTGAATGGCTACACCTTC.

The chain has TRBV6-1 and TRBJ2-7; TRBD2 matches at 12 bases. The CDR3 contains 16 residues. Germline CDR1 and CDR2: MNHNS and SASEGT. V shed 3 bases and J 5 bases; nucleotides not matched to a gene: 8. The CDR3 region is CASSERGTSGLHEQYF. As DNA, the CDR3 is TGTGCCAGCAGTGAGAGAGGGACTAGCGGGTTGCACGAGCAGTACTTC.

The rearrangement uses TRBV19 and TRBJ2-1, with 10 nucleotides matching TRBD1. Germline CDR1 is LNHDA and CDR2 is SQIVND (reference sequence). The CDR3 is made up of 17 amino acids. The V gene end was trimmed by 5 bases and the J gene end by 7 bases; junction bases not matched to a gene: 14. CDR3 coding DNA: TGTGCCAGTAGTCGCCTCATGGGGGGACAGGGGTCGAATGAGCAGTTCTTC. Translating gives CASSRLMGGQGSNEQFF.

This chain uses TRBV10-3 with TRBJ1-6, with no clear D. The germline V and J ends were trimmed by 10 bases and 7 bases, with 14 bases remaining between them. From germline, CDR1 is ENHRY and CDR2 SYGVKD. This CDR3 spans 13 amino acids. The DNA for the CDR3 is TGTGCCACCACCACGGAAGGCAATTCACCCCTCCACTTT. Protein: CATTTEGNSPLHF.

V is TRBV18 and J is TRBJ2-7; 9 nucleotides agree with TRBD1. Looked up from germline, CDR1 is KGHSH and CDR2 is LQKENI. This CDR3 comprises 15 residues. Trimming at V came to 2 bases and at J to 3 bases, leaving 5 bases not matched to a gene. CDR3 DNA sequence: TGTGCCAGCTCACCAATGGACAGGGGACGCTACGAGCAGTACTTC. This translates into CASSPMDRGRYEQYF. Together with reference TRBV18 and TRBJ2-7, the CDR3 gives the full variable domain: NAGVMQNPRHLVRRRGQEARLRCSPMKGHSHVYWYRQLPEEGLKFMVYLQKENIIDESGMPKERFSAEFPKEGPSILRIQQVVRGDSAAYFCASSPMDRGRYEQYFGPGTRLTVT.